The entry below describes one T cell receptor beta chain. Original processing methods: Amplification of reference gene primers was used by the study to estimate nucleated cell counts. Some clones are missing from TCRdb's copy, which holds only in-frame ones; the method was immunoSEQ multiplex PCR. The V and J calls and clone size are taken from that table; D and trimming were inferred from the DNA. This sample yields fewer than 200,000 clones, of which around 89% are seen a single time; around 25% belongs to the top ten. The CDR3 loop spans 16 amino acids. The trim removed 0 bases at V and 1 base at J, leaving 3 bases unmatched. The germline V gene encodes CDR1 MRHNA and CDR2 SNTAGT. This entry comes from a study of blood T cell repertoires in COVID-19. Study as a whole: COVID-19 samples, acute and convalescent, were from the United States, Italy and Spain. Sample material is recorded as cDNA or gDNA derived from T cells, B-cell-depleted T cells, or PBMCs.

This receptor was taken from a man aged 55 to 70 with acute or convalescent COVID-19. The chain is built from TRBV6-4 and TRBJ2-3, with TRBD2 identical over 8 bases. What was sequenced was peripheral blood. The CDR3 is CASSDSLTSGTDTQYF. The CDR3, as DNA: TGTGCCAGCAGTGACTCGCTGACTAGCGGCACAGATACGCAGTATTTT.